The rows below give T cell receptor beta chains drawn from one sample of a study of post-analysis software for immune sequencing data. TCRdb reanalysed the PCR reads using MiXCR and keeps one entry per CDR3 protein. The sample yields about 430,000 distinct CDR3 sequences, 39% seen once. Source material: blood. All receptors derive from a girl aged 2 to 10 with multiple sclerosis. Both conserved end residues are part of each CDR3. The D gene is left open where the match is weak. Clone sizes are given selectively: once, few, many, or a class where the clone is expanded.

clone_size: .; d_call: .; v_call: TRBV3-1; j_call: TRBJ2-7; cdr3_nt: TGTGCCAGCAGCCTGGGACATAGCACCTACAATGAGCAGTACTTC; cdr3_aa: CASSLGHSTYNEQYF
clone_size: .; d_call: .; v_call: TRBV3-1; j_call: TRBJ2-7; cdr3_nt: TGTGCCAGCAGCCAAGAATCAAACAGAGACTACGAGCAGTACTTC; cdr3_aa: CASSQESNRDYEQYF
clone_size: .; d_call: .; v_call: TRBV15; j_call: TRBJ2-7; cdr3_nt: TGTGCCACCAGCAGAGAAAGAACAGGGTTGACTTACGAGCAGTACTTC; cdr3_aa: CATSRERTGLTYEQYF
clone_size: .; d_call: .; v_call: TRBV13; j_call: TRBJ2-5; cdr3_nt: TGTGCCAGCAGCTGGAGGGAGACCCAGTACTTC; cdr3_aa: CASSWRETQYF
clone_size: .; d_call: TRBD2; v_call: TRBV20-1; j_call: TRBJ2-7; cdr3_nt: TGCAGTGCTCAAGGGACGGGACTAGCGAGTTCCTACGAGCAGTACTTC; cdr3_aa: CSAQGTGLASSYEQYF
clone_size: few; d_call: .; v_call: TRBV29-1; j_call: TRBJ2-5; cdr3_nt: TGCAGCGTGTCGGGGGTCCGTACACAAGAGACCCAGTACTTC; cdr3_aa: CSVSGVRTQETQYF
clone_size: .; d_call: .; v_call: TRBV4-1; j_call: TRBJ1-2; cdr3_nt: TGCGCCAGCAGCCAGCAAGGAAATAACTATGGCTACACCTTC; cdr3_aa: CASSQQGNNYGYTF
clone_size: .; d_call: .; v_call: TRBV3-1; j_call: TRBJ1-2; cdr3_nt: TGTGCCAGCAGCCAAGATGTTCGTCCAGGCCCTAACTATGGCTACACCTTC; cdr3_aa: CASSQDVRPGPNYGYTF
clone_size: few; d_call: TRBD2; v_call: TRBV5-1; j_call: TRBJ2-1; cdr3_nt: TGCGCCAGCAGCTTGGAGGTGACTAGCGGGATAAATGAGCAGTTCTTC; cdr3_aa: CASSLEVTSGINEQFF
clone_size: .; d_call: .; v_call: TRBV20-1; j_call: TRBJ2-1; cdr3_nt: TGCAGTGCTAGAGATCCCGGGGAAGAGAACAATGAGCAGTTCTTC; cdr3_aa: CSARDPGEENNEQFF
clone_size: .; d_call: TRBD2; v_call: TRBV29-1; j_call: TRBJ2-5; cdr3_nt: TGCAGCGTTGGCGGGGCTAGCGGGTATGAGACCCAGTACTTC; cdr3_aa: CSVGGASGYETQYF
clone_size: few; d_call: .; v_call: TRBV24-1; j_call: TRBJ1-2; cdr3_nt: TGTGCCACCAGTGTTGGACAAAACTATGGCTACACCTTC; cdr3_aa: CATSVGQNYGYTF
clone_size: .; d_call: .; v_call: TRBV5-1; j_call: TRBJ2-1; cdr3_nt: TGCGCCAGCAGCTTGACCGGATACGAGCAGTTCTTC; cdr3_aa: CASSLTGYEQFF
clone_size: .; d_call: .; v_call: TRBV29-1; j_call: TRBJ1-1; cdr3_nt: TGCAGCGTTGGGTGGATGGGTAACACTGAAGCTTTCTTT; cdr3_aa: CSVGWMGNTEAFF
clone_size: .; d_call: .; v_call: TRBV5-6; j_call: TRBJ2-7; cdr3_nt: TGTGCCAGCAGCTTGAGGCCAGCTAACGAGCAGTACTTC; cdr3_aa: CASSLRPANEQYF
clone_size: few; d_call: .; v_call: TRBV12-3/TRBV12-4; j_call: TRBJ2-5; cdr3_nt: TGTGCCAGCAGTTTTTATTCAGCGATCCAAGAGACCCAGTACTTC; cdr3_aa: CASSFYSAIQETQYF
clone_size: .; d_call: .; v_call: TRBV4-1; j_call: TRBJ2-7; cdr3_nt: TGCGCCAGCAGCCAAGGTCCGCGGCCGAACTACGAGCAGTACTTC; cdr3_aa: CASSQGPRPNYEQYF
clone_size: .; d_call: .; v_call: TRBV9; j_call: TRBJ1-1; cdr3_nt: TGTGCCAGCAGCCCTTTGGCTGAAGCTTTCTTT; cdr3_aa: CASSPLAEAFF
clone_size: few; d_call: .; v_call: TRBV15; j_call: TRBJ2-5; cdr3_nt: TGTGCCACCAGCAGAGATCTCTCTGAGGGAAAAGAGACCCAGTACTTC; cdr3_aa: CATSRDLSEGKETQYF
clone_size: .; d_call: TRBD1; v_call: TRBV29-1; j_call: TRBJ1-4; cdr3_nt: TGCAGCGTTTCGACAGGGGTTAGAGAAAAACTGTTTTTT; cdr3_aa: CSVSTGVREKLFF
clone_size: few; d_call: .; v_call: TRBV29-1; j_call: TRBJ2-7; cdr3_nt: TGCAGCGTTGTCCTCGATCATGGCCTTTACGAGCAGTACTTC; cdr3_aa: CSVVLDHGLYEQYF
clone_size: .; d_call: .; v_call: TRBV19; j_call: TRBJ1-2; cdr3_nt: TGTGCCAGCACCCCGGGCCAGGGCTACGAGATGGGTGGCTACACCTTC; cdr3_aa: CASTPGQGYEMGGYTF
clone_size: .; d_call: .; v_call: TRBV20-1; j_call: TRBJ1-4; cdr3_nt: TGCAGTGCGCGGTGGGGTCCCCTTAATGAAAAACTGTTTTTT; cdr3_aa: CSARWGPLNEKLFF
clone_size: .; d_call: .; v_call: TRBV5-5; j_call: TRBJ1-6; cdr3_nt: TGTGCCAGCAGCGCAGCCTACCCCCTCTCGGATTCACCCCTCCACTTT; cdr3_aa: CASSAAYPLSDSPLHF
clone_size: .; d_call: .; v_call: TRBV7-2; j_call: TRBJ2-1; cdr3_nt: TGTGCCAGCAGCTTAGTGGCGGGGAGCTCCTACAATGAGCAGTTCTTC; cdr3_aa: CASSLVAGSSYNEQFF
clone_size: .; d_call: .; v_call: TRBV29-1; j_call: TRBJ1-1; cdr3_nt: TGCAGCGTTGAAAGGGCAATGAACACTGAAGCTTTCTTT; cdr3_aa: CSVERAMNTEAFF
clone_size: few; d_call: .; v_call: TRBV3-1; j_call: TRBJ2-4; cdr3_nt: TGTGCCAGCAGCCCCAGGGTAGCCAAAAACATTCAGTACTTC; cdr3_aa: CASSPRVAKNIQYF
clone_size: many; d_call: .; v_call: TRBV29-1; j_call: TRBJ2-1; cdr3_nt: TGCAGCGTTGTAGCTAGGGCACGTTACAATGAGCAGTTCTTC; cdr3_aa: CSVVARARYNEQFF
clone_size: .; d_call: TRBD1; v_call: TRBV7-9; j_call: TRBJ2-7; cdr3_nt: TGTGCCAGCAGCCAAGACGACAGGGCCGAGCAGTACTTC; cdr3_aa: CASSQDDRAEQYF
clone_size: .; d_call: .; v_call: TRBV10-3; j_call: TRBJ2-1; cdr3_nt: TGTGCCATCAGTGAGTCTGGGGTGCAGCAGTTCTTC; cdr3_aa: CAISESGVQQFF
clone_size: .; d_call: .; v_call: TRBV29-1; j_call: TRBJ2-5; cdr3_nt: TGCAGCGTTGAAGATTTGACAGCGCTAGCGGAGACCCAGTACTTC; cdr3_aa: CSVEDLTALAETQYF
clone_size: .; d_call: .; v_call: TRBV2; j_call: TRBJ1-1; cdr3_nt: TGTGCCAGCAGGAAGGGTTGGACAAGCCCAGTTGAAGCTTTCTTT; cdr3_aa: CASRKGWTSPVEAFF
clone_size: .; d_call: .; v_call: TRBV12-3/TRBV12-4; j_call: TRBJ2-7; cdr3_nt: TGTGCCAGCAGTTTCGGTAGGGTGGTATACGAGCAGTACTTC; cdr3_aa: CASSFGRVVYEQYF
clone_size: .; d_call: .; v_call: TRBV20-1; j_call: TRBJ2-1; cdr3_nt: TGCAGTGCTAGAGGACAGGACAAGCAGTTCTTC; cdr3_aa: CSARGQDKQFF
clone_size: few; d_call: .; v_call: TRBV7-9; j_call: TRBJ1-6; cdr3_nt: TGTGCCAGCAGCAGAGGAGATAATTCAGCCCTCCACTTT; cdr3_aa: CASSRGDNSALHF
clone_size: few; d_call: .; v_call: TRBV7-9; j_call: TRBJ2-3; cdr3_nt: TGTGCCAGCAGCTTAACCCTAGCGAGGGATACGCAGTATTTT; cdr3_aa: CASSLTLARDTQYF
clone_size: few; d_call: .; v_call: TRBV12-3/TRBV12-4; j_call: TRBJ2-5; cdr3_nt: TGTGCCAGCGCCCGGGCGGTAGAGACCCAGTACTTC; cdr3_aa: CASARAVETQYF
clone_size: once; d_call: .; v_call: TRBV14; j_call: TRBJ2-5; cdr3_nt: TGTGCCAGCAGCCAAGGTCTAATAAGGGACTCTACCGCTAAGCAGTACTTC; cdr3_aa: CASSQGLIRDSTAKQYF
clone_size: .; d_call: .; v_call: TRBV5-1; j_call: TRBJ2-7; cdr3_nt: TGCGCCAGCAGCTACAGGGCGGTCGCAACTGGGCCCTACGAGCAGTACTTC; cdr3_aa: CASSYRAVATGPYEQYF
clone_size: .; d_call: TRBD2; v_call: TRBV27; j_call: TRBJ2-1; cdr3_nt: TGTGCCAGCAGTTTGACTAGCGGGTACAATGAGCAGTTCTTC; cdr3_aa: CASSLTSGYNEQFF
clone_size: few; d_call: .; v_call: TRBV28; j_call: TRBJ2-1; cdr3_nt: TGTGCCAGCAGCCCATCCGGGGTACCCCACAATGAGCAGTTCTTC; cdr3_aa: CASSPSGVPHNEQFF
clone_size: few; d_call: .; v_call: TRBV29-1; j_call: TRBJ1-1; cdr3_nt: TGCAGCATTCCTCGGGGCGATGTAGGATTCACTGAAGCTTTCTTT; cdr3_aa: CSIPRGDVGFTEAFF